This T cell receptor beta chain was observed in a study of T cells in Graves' hyperthyroidism and ophthalmopathy. The CDR3 runs 15 residues. Trimming removed 1 base from V and 6 bases from J; junction bases left unmatched: 2. CDR1 and CDR2 from the germline V gene are LGHDT and YNNKEL (reference sequence). Points from the study as a whole: The blood repertoire included most of the expanded thyroid clonotypes above 0.001.

Authors of the study amplified TCR beta CDR3 regions from RNA transcripts. When the TCR CDR3 underwent first-round RT-PCR, the HTBI primer set was used. Each CDR3 protein gets one entry after TCRdb re-called the multiplex PCR reads with MiXCR. The table records around 620,000 distinct CDR3 sequences, over 12% of them present only once. This clonotype was picked up a small number of times. The antigen is unknown. The gene calls are TRBV3-1 and TRBJ2-2; TRBD1 aligns across 10 bases. This sequence originates from a woman between 18 and 29 years old with Graves' ophthalmopathy. Material for sequencing was blood. The CDR3 region is CASSQADRGPGELFF. DNA of the CDR3: TGTGCCAGCAGCCAAGCCGACAGGGGGCCCGGGGAGCTGTTTTTT.